Listed here are 15 T cell receptor beta chains from one sample, sequenced in a study of early T cells in non-severe SARS-CoV-2 infection. TCRdb redid the calling of the 5' RACE reads with MiXCR, one entry per CDR3 protein. Among 65,000 to 95,000 distinct CDR3 sequences listed, more than 4% were seen once. Sequences were derived from whole blood, sampled at baseline. The source is an adult who was a healthcare worker with PCR-confirmed SARS-CoV-2 infection or an uninfected control (not recorded which).

This chain connects TRBV6-5 to TRBJ2-1, with no clear D. Trimming left V 0 bases short and J 2 bases short, with 11 bases between. In germline, CDR1 is MNHEY, CDR2 SVGAGI. This CDR3 is 16 amino acids long. The CDR3 coding sequence is TGTGCCAGCAGTTACTCGAATAGAGGTCCCTACAATGAGCAGTTCTTC. It is translated as CASSYSNRGPYNEQFF.

In its sample, this clonotype was seen many times. The chain employs TRBV29-1 and TRBJ2-2; D perhaps matches TRBD2 (6 bases). CDR1 and CDR2 (germline): SQVTM, ANQGSEA. Trimming took off 1 base at V and 1 base at J, with 13 bases between the two ends. The CDR3 is 16 residues long. The CDR3, as DNA: TGCAGCGTTGAAGGCCCGGGACTGCAGAACACCGGGGAGCTGTTTTTT. It translates to CSVEGPGLQNTGELFF.

The table lists this clonotype with many counts. The gene calls are TRBV11-2 and TRBJ2-2; the D is unclear. CDR3 length: 15 amino acids. Germline CDR1 is SGHAT and CDR2 is FQNNGV. V was clipped by 5 bases and J by 6 bases, with 16 bases between them. The CDR3 nucleotides read TGTGCCAGCAGCCGCTCCGGGTCCACCGCCGGGGAGCTGTTTTTT. Its protein is CASSRSGSTAGELFF.

This clonotype was detected a few times. The J gene is TRBJ2-3, the V gene TRBV24-1; D not resolved. The CDR3 runs to 16 residues. With 6 bases removed from V and 6 bases from J, the gap between germline ends came to 21 bases. CDR1 and CDR2 (germline): KGHDR, SFDVKD. In DNA form, the CDR3 reads TGTGCCACCAGTACCGGGCGACGGCCCTTAAGGGATACGCAGTATTTT. Its protein is CATSTGRRPLRDTQYF.

At least ten counts were recorded for this clonotype. This chain uses TRBV12-3 or TRBV12-4 with TRBJ1-6; a possible D gene is TRBD1 (5 bases). The CDR3 covers 14 residues. V lost 5 bases, J lost 10 bases, and 15 bases lay in between. CDR3 residues: CASSEARGVSPLHF. CDR3 nucleotide sequence: TGTGCCAGCAGTGAGGCCCGAGGGGTCTCACCCCTCCACTTT.

In its sample, this clonotype was seen many times. The chain carries TRBV18 and TRBJ2-7; 7 nucleotides line up with TRBD1. The germline V gene has CDR1 KGHSH and CDR2 LQKENI. The V gene end was trimmed by 4 bases and the J gene end by 0 bases; junction bases not matched to a gene: 6. The CDR3 loop spans 15 amino acids. The CDR3 region is CASSQTGAISYEQYF. The DNA of the CDR3 is TGTGCCAGCTCACAAACAGGGGCCATCTCCTACGAGCAGTACTTC.

The genes are TRBV11-2 and TRBJ2-7, with 8 bases fitting TRBD1. In germline, CDR1 is SGHAT, CDR2 FQNNGV. V lost 5 bases, J lost 2 bases, and 11 bases stayed unmatched. This CDR3 has 16 amino acids. CDR3 protein: CASSKYGTGLAYEQYF. CDR3 nucleotides: TGTGCCAGCAGCAAATACGGGACAGGACTCGCCTACGAGCAGTACTTC.

This clonotype was counted ten times or more. V gene TRBV7-3 combines with J gene TRBJ1-1; 7 positions match TRBD1. V lost 4 bases to trimming and J lost 5 bases; unmatched junction nucleotides: 7. This CDR3 comprises 14 residues. Germline CDR1 SGHTA, CDR2 FQGTGA. CDR3 DNA: TGTGCCAGCAGCTCGCAGGGGGTAGGAACTGAAGCTTTCTTT. Its protein product is CASSSQGVGTEAFF. The full variable domain, its missing parts supplied by reference TRBV7-3 and TRBJ1-1, is GAGVSQTPSNKVTEKGKYVELRCDPISGHTALYWYRQSLGQGPEFLIYFQGTGAADDSGLPNDRFFAVRPEGSVSTLKIQRTERGDSAVYLCASSSQGVGTEAFFGQGTRLTVV.

This clonotype was seen only a few times. V is TRBV28 and J is TRBJ2-6; D is possibly TRBD2 (5 bases). The CDR3 contains 15 residues. In germline, CDR1 is MDHEN, CDR2 SYDVKM. Trimming stripped 8 bases from V and 1 base from J, with 12 bases between. The CDR3 DNA sequence: TGTGCCAGCCTCGGCCCGGGGTCTGGGGCCAACGTCCTGACTTTC. This codes for CASLGPGSGANVLTF.

This clonotype was picked up a small number of times. The rearrangement links TRBV5-1 to TRBJ2-7; D may be TRBD2 (5 bases). This CDR3 has 13 residues. The V end was cut by 4 bases, the J end by 0 bases, with 8 bases between. Germline CDR1 reads SGHRS; CDR2 reads YFSETQ. CDR3 residues: CASSAGSSYEQYF. CDR3 DNA: TGCGCCAGCAGCGCTGGGAGCTCCTACGAGCAGTACTTC.

This clonotype was counted many times. The rearrangement joins TRBV29-1 to TRBJ1-1; TRBD1 is a possible D gene (6 bases). In germline, CDR1 is SQVTM, CDR2 ANQGSEA. This CDR3 comprises 13 residues. With 7 bases removed from V and 4 bases from J, the gap between germline ends came to 16 bases. The CDR3 DNA reads TGCAGCGCCTCTGCAGGGGCGGGCACTGAAGCTTTCTTT. As protein: CSASAGAGTEAFF.

The rearrangement links TRBV7-9 to TRBJ2-1; D not resolved. CDR3 length: 13 amino acids. Trimming cost V 2 bases and J 10 bases, with 12 bases left between them. Germline loops: CDR1 SEHNR, CDR2 FQNEAQ (reference sequence). The CDR3 here is CASSLTAISEQFF. CDR3 sequence (DNA): TGTGCCAGCAGCTTAACCGCTATATCCGAGCAGTTCTTC.

This rearrangement joins TRBV20-1 to TRBJ1-5; 7 bases fit TRBD1. Germline-derived CDR1 and CDR2 are DFQATT and SNEGSKA (reference sequence). V lost 5 bases to trimming and J lost 4 bases; unmatched junction nucleotides: 5. This CDR3 is 13 amino acids long. The CDR3 sequence is CSARLQGNQPQHF. The CDR3 DNA follows: TGCAGTGCTCGTCTACAGGGGAATCAGCCCCAGCATTTT.

This clonotype has more than one count but fewer than ten. The chain recombines TRBV7-9 with TRBJ2-3; D is undetermined. CDR3 size: 11 residues. Trimming removed 7 bases at V and 5 bases at J, with 7 bases between. Per the germline V gene, CDR1 is SEHNR and CDR2 is FQNEAQ (reference sequence). The CDR3 DNA follows: TGTGCCAGCAACGAGATAGATACGCAGTATTTT. Amino acids: CASNEIDTQYF.

This clonotype was found many times. The V call is TRBV27, the J call TRBJ2-6, with D unresolved. The CDR3 has 13 residues. V was pared by 6 bases and J by 0 bases, with 3 bases between. Per the germline V gene, CDR1 is MNHEY and CDR2 is SMNVEV (reference sequence). CDR3 sequence: CASRGSGANVLTF. The CDR3 bases are TGTGCCAGCAGGGGCTCTGGGGCCAACGTCCTGACTTTC.